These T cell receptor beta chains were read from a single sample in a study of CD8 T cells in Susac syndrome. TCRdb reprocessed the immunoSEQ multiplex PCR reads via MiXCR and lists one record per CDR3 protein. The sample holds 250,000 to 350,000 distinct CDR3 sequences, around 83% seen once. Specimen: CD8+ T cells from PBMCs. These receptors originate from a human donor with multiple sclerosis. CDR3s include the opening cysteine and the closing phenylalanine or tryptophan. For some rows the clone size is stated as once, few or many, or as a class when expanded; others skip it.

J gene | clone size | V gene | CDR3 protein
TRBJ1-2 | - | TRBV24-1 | CATGGQDGYTF
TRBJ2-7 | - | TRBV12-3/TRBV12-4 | CASSFGRFYEQYF
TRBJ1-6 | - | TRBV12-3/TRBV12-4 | CASSVRDNLSPLHF
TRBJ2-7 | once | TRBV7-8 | CASSLVEAGDYEQYF
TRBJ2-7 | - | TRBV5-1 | CASRGRASYEQYF
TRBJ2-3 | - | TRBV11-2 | CASNNPRGVSTDTQYF
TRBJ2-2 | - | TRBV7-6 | CASSHTGSGELFF
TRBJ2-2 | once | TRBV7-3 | CASSVPGTNTGELFF
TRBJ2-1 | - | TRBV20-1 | CSARELAALYNEQFF
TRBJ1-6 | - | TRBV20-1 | CSASETGRRGSPLHF
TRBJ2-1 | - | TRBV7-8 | CASSLLNGFDEQFF
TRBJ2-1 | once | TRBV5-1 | CASSLAGLRDEQFF
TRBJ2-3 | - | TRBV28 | CASSLSAIPEITDTQYF
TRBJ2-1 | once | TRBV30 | CAWSESNEQFF
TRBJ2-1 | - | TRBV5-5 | CASSIQSYNEQFF
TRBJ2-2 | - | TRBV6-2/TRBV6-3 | CASRMTGGPTGELFF
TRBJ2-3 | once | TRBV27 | CASSWTQQLTDTQYF
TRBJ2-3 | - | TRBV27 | CAIAGGPSDTQYF
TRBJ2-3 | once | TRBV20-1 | CSARSLAGVPPTDTQYF
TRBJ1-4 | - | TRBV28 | CASSGSGTGHEKLFF
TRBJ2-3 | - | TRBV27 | CASRFLRSVGTDTQYF
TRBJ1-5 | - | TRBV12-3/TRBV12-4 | CASSFQGTGQPQHF
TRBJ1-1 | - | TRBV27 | CASLLGGGLNTEAFF
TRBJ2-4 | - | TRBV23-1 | CASSQGQRNIQYF
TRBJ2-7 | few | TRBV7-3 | CASSPHGTGLDEQYF
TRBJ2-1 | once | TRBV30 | CAWKRDRALSSYNEQFF
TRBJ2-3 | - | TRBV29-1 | CSVEGLAVRNTQYF
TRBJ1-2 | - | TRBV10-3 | CATNPGQIIYGYTF
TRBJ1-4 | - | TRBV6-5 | CASRQDREGSEKLFF
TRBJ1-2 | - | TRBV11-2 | CASSAGPLGYTF
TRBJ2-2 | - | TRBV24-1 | CATSGTPTGELFF
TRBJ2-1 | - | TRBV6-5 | CASSSVGGPHHNEQFF
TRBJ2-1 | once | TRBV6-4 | CASSWASGRGYEQFF
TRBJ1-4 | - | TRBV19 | CASSIVREVGNEKLFF
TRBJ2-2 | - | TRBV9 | CASSVAGVSRTGELFF
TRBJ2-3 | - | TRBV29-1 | CSVNSPTAYF
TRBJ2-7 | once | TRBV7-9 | CASTSKGDRAYEQYF
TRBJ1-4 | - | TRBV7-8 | CASSSRDRGLKGEKLFF
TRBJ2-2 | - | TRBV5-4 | CASSFGVGTITGELFF
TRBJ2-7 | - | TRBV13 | CASILRGSSYEQYF